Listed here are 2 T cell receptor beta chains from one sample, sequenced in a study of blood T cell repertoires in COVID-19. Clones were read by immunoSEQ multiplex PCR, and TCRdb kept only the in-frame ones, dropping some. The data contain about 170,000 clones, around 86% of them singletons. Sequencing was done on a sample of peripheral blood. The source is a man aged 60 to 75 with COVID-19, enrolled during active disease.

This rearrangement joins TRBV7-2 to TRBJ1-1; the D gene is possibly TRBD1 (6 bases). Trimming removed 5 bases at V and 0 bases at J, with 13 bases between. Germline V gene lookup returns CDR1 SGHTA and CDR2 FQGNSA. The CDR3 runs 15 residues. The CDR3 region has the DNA TGTGCCAGCAGCCCCGAAGGGGGGGTGAACACTGAAGCTTTCTTT. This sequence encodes CASSPEGGVNTEAFF.

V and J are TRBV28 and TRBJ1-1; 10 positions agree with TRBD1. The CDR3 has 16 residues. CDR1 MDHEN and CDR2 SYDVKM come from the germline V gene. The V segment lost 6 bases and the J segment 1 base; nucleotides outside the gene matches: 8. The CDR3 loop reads CASSPRQGARNTEAFF. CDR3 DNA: TGTGCCAGCAGCCCTCGACAGGGGGCGCGGAACACTGAAGCTTTCTTT.